The subject of this entry is one T cell receptor (beta chain). Its antigen is as yet unknown. This table comes from immunoSEQ multiplex PCR, and its TCRdb copy is limited to in-frame clones, with some not included. The table lists 6,000 to 9,500 clones, 69% of them singletons, with about 18% in the top ten. The germline V gene has CDR1 SGHVS and CDR2 FQNEAQ. The CDR3 sequence is 15 residues long. V was pared by 4 bases and J by 6 bases, with 4 bases of the junction left unmatched. This record comes from a study of graft-versus-host responses after intestinal transplantation. The study, taken as a whole, reports: In recipient marrow, GvH clones were found, and some appeared first in ileum or blood. Graft-versus-host to host-versus-graft clonal ratios in allografts were high in patients with graft-donor T cell macrochimerism.

Processing of graft tissue released intraepithelial and lamina propria lymphocytes. This chain links TRBV7-8 with TRBJ1-5; 12 positions agree with TRBD1. The sample here was ileum tissue, taken around 33 weeks after intestinal transplantation. This sequence originates from a human patient who received an intestinal transplant, so some T cells may come from the graft donor. The CDR3 reads CASSWDRGRGQPQHF. CDR3 bases: TGTGCCAGCAGCTGGGACAGGGGGCGTGGTCAGCCCCAGCATTTT.